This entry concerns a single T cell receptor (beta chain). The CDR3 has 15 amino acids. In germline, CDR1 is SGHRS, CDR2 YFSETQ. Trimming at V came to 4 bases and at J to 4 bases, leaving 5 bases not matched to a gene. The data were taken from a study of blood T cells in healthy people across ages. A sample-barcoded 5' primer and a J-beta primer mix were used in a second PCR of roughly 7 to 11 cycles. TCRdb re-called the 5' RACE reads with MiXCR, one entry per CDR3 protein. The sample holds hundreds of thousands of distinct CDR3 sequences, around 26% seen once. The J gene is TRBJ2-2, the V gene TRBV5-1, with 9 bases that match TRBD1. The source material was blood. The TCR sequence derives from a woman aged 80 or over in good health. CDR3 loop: CASSPGQGFTGELFF. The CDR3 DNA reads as TGCGCCAGCAGCCCGGGACAGGGTTTCACCGGGGAGCTGTTTTTT.